Each of the 18 T cell receptor beta chains below was sequenced from the same sample in a study of PD-L1 blockade in urothelial cancer. Specified time point: peripheral blood 6 weeks after treatment start. Profiling relied on immunoSEQ multiplex PCR, and the TCRdb table lists in-frame clones only, not all of them. This sample has more than 60,000 clones, with around nine tenths found just once. Here the sequenced sample was PBMCs, taken around atezolizumab (anti-PD-L1) treatment. These receptors came from a man in his 60s with urothelial cancer.

This clone has just one count. The rearrangement uses TRBV30 and TRBJ2-3; 14 bases map to TRBD2. The V gene end was trimmed by 5 bases and the J gene end by 13 bases; junction bases not matched to a gene: 11. The CDR3 is 14 amino acids. Germline-derived CDR1 and CDR2 are GTSNPN and SVGIG (reference sequence). CDR3 loop: CAWRLAGGPGFKYF. CDR3 sequence (DNA): TGTGCCTGGCGACTAGCGGGAGGGCCGGGGTTCAAGTATTTT.

The V gene is TRBV7-3, the J gene TRBJ2-5; the match to TRBD1 covers 7 bases. V was pared by 7 bases and J by 4 bases, with 6 bases of the junction left unmatched. This CDR3 is built from 13 residues. Germline CDR1 reads SGHTA; CDR2 reads FQGTGA. The CDR3 sequence: CASNTGEGETQYF. The CDR3 DNA follows: TGTGCCAGCAACACAGGGGAAGGAGAGACCCAGTACTTC.

V is TRBV20-1 and J is TRBJ2-5; a weak D match, TRBD1 (6 bases). Deletions cut 6 bases from V and 1 base from J, with 6 bases between. Germline loops: CDR1 DFQATT, CDR2 SNEGSKA (reference sequence). The CDR3 is 11 residues long. The CDR3, as DNA: TGCAGTGCCAGGGGCCAAGAGACCCAGTACTTC. Protein product: CSARGQETQYF.

The chain links TRBV27 to TRBJ1-2, with D possibly matching TRBD1 (5 bases). The germline V gene encodes CDR1 MNHEY and CDR2 SMNVEV (reference sequence). This CDR3 spans 13 amino acids. The ends were cut back, 3 bases at V and 1 base at J, with 6 bases in the middle. CDR3 DNA sequence: TGTGCCAGCAGTTTCAGGGATAACTATGGCTACACCTTC. Protein: CASSFRDNYGYTF.

The CDR3 sequence: CASSLGFREVEDTQYF. CDR3 nucleotides: TGTGCCAGCAGCTTAGGGTTCCGCGAGGTAGAAGATACGCAGTATTTT. The chain couples TRBV11-3 to TRBJ2-3; D remains unclear. V lost 1 base and J 5 bases, leaving 16 bases between the germline ends. Germline V gene lookup returns CDR1 SGHNT and CDR2 YENEEA. The CDR3 spans 16 residues.

The rearrangement uses TRBV30 and TRBJ1-6, with D tentatively TRBD1 (6 bases). V was trimmed by 8 bases and J by 7 bases, leaving 18 bases between them. The CDR3 loop spans 14 amino acids. Germline assignment: CDR1 GTSNPN and CDR2 SVGIG (reference sequence). CDR3 sequence reads: CAQHKQGVNSPLHF. CDR3 nucleotide sequence: TGTGCCCAACATAAACAGGGCGTGAATTCACCCCTCCACTTT.

V and J are TRBV4-1 and TRBJ2-2; TRBD2 agrees at 15 bases. V lost 8 bases, J lost 5 bases, and 6 bases stayed unmatched. Germline assignment: CDR1 MGHRA and CDR2 YSYEKL. The CDR3 length is 16 residues. The CDR3 nucleotides are TGCGCCAGCCTATCGGGACTAGCGGGAGGAACCGGGGAGCTGTTTTTT. It is translated as CASLSGLAGGTGELFF.

The rearrangement uses TRBV11-3 and TRBJ2-5, with D possibly matching TRBD2 (6 bases). The CDR3 runs to 14 residues. Between the trimmed V and J ends, which lost 5 bases and 4 bases, there was a span of 14 bases. CDR1 and CDR2 (germline): SGHNT, YENEEA. The CDR3 spells CASSPGGAGETQYF. The CDR3 coding sequence is TGTGCCAGCAGCCCGGGTGGAGCGGGAGAGACCCAGTACTTC.

V usage is TRBV7-2 and J usage is TRBJ1-4; the match to TRBD1 covers 7 bases. The CDR3 loop spans 13 amino acids. Germline trimming cut 4 bases from V and 11 bases from J; bases unmatched to any gene: 7. Looked up from germline, CDR1 is SGHTA and CDR2 is FQGNSA. The CDR3 DNA reads TGTGCCAGCAGCTCCGCGGCGACAGGGAAACTGTTTTTT. It codes for CASSSAATGKLFF.

This chain connects TRBV4-3 to TRBJ2-7, with 7 bases aligning to TRBD1. The CDR3 runs 16 residues. V shed 0 bases and J 2 bases; nucleotides not matched to a gene: 7. Germline V gene lookup returns CDR1 LGHNA and CDR2 YSLEER. In nucleotides, the CDR3 is TGCGCCAGCAGCCAAGATACAGGGGCGCAACCCTACGAGCAGTACTTC. This encodes CASSQDTGAQPYEQYF.

The gene calls are TRBV5-1 and TRBJ1-4; 9 nucleotides align to TRBD1. Trimming at V came to 4 bases and at J to 8 bases, leaving 9 bases not matched to a gene. Germline loops: CDR1 SGHRS, CDR2 YFSETQ. The CDR3 spans 15 residues. CDR3: CASSPRTGEVEKLFF. CDR3 nucleotides: TGCGCCAGCAGCCCCCGGACAGGGGAGGTGGAAAAACTGTTTTTT.

The chain recombines TRBV6-9 with TRBJ2-3; 9 bases are a match to TRBD2. V gave up 5 bases and J gave up 4 bases; unmatched junction bases: 16. The germline CDR1 and CDR2 sequences are MNHGY and SVAAGI. This CDR3 comprises 18 residues. For the CDR3, the DNA is TGTGCCAGCAGTCGCCCCCCCCCTAGCGGGGCCAGGGCAGATACGCAGTATTTT. Encoded protein: CASSRPPPSGARADTQYF.

The rearrangement links TRBV30 to TRBJ1-2, with no clear D. Trimming removed 2 bases at V and 8 bases at J, with 9 bases between. Germline V CDR1 and CDR2: GTSNPN, SVGIG (reference sequence). CDR3 size: 11 residues. The CDR3 nucleotides are TGTGCCTGGAGTCCTCTCGTCGGCTACACCTTC. This gives the protein CAWSPLVGYTF.

V gene TRBV5-4 combines with J gene TRBJ2-2; 7 bases map to TRBD2. The CDR3 contains 15 residues. In germline, CDR1 is SGHNT, CDR2 YYREEE (reference sequence). V dropped 0 bases and J dropped 5; count of bases not matched to a gene: 4. The CDR3 bases are TGTGCCAGCAGCTTGGAGGGAGGGCCTACCGGGGAGCTGTTTTTT. Its translation: CASSLEGGPTGELFF.

The gene calls are TRBV2 and TRBJ2-7; TRBD1 agrees at 7 bases. V lost 7 bases and J lost 2; bases outside the gene matches: 8. This CDR3 has 14 amino acids. Germline V gene data show CDR1 as SNHLY and CDR2 as FYNNEI. CDR3 amino acids: CASKTDRFPYEQYF. In nucleotides, the CDR3 is TGTGCCAGCAAAACGGACAGGTTCCCCTACGAGCAGTACTTC.

The rearrangement links TRBV4-3 to TRBJ2-1, with D uncertain. Germline assignment: CDR1 LGHNA and CDR2 YSLEER. CDR3 length: 14 residues. Trimming cost V 0 bases and J 10 bases, with 13 bases left between them. CDR3 DNA sequence: TGCGCCAGCAGCCAAGATCTAGGCTCCCGCGAGCAGTTCTTC. It specifies CASSQDLGSREQFF.

This clone was seen just once. The chain uses TRBV30 and TRBJ1-2; 10 nucleotides agree with TRBD1. The trim removed 3 bases at V and 7 bases at J, leaving 5 bases unmatched. Germline V gene sequence: CDR1 GTSNPN, CDR2 SVGIG (reference sequence). The CDR3 covers 13 residues. CDR3 DNA: TGTGCCTGGAGCATTGGGACAGGGGTTGGCTACACCTTC. It is translated as CAWSIGTGVGYTF.

The chain combines TRBV14 with TRBJ2-7; D perhaps matches TRBD2 (7 bases). Germline V gene lookup returns CDR1 SGHDN and CDR2 FVKESK. This CDR3 comprises 11 residues. V dropped 5 bases and J dropped 12 bases, with 14 bases sitting between them. The chain's CDR3 is CASSSRGGVYF. DNA of the CDR3: TGTGCCAGCAGCTCCCGAGGGGGGGTGTACTTC.